This T cell receptor (beta chain) was captured by sequencing in a study of blood T cell repertoires in COVID-19. Study at large: Both acute and convalescent COVID-19 samples were obtained from the United States, Italy and Spain. T cells, B-cell-depleted T cells, or PBMCs provided the cDNA or gDNA that served as material.

The CDR3 is 13 amino acids. The germline V gene encodes CDR1 LNHNV and CDR2 YYDKDF (reference sequence). Losses at the gene ends were 4 bases for V and 4 bases for J; bases not matched to a gene: 2. Original processing notes: Quantification of nucleated cells was approximated via reference gene primer amplification. Data came from immunoSEQ multiplex PCR; TCRdb stores just in-frame clones and leaves some out. That table is the source of V, J and clone size, and D and trimming were worked out from the DNA. The sample records about 100,000 clones, 79% being singletons. The specimen sequenced was peripheral blood. This receptor was taken from an elderly woman with active or convalescent COVID-19. The V and J genes are TRBV15 and TRBJ1-2, with 8 bases matching TRBD1. As DNA, the CDR3 is TGTGCCACCAGCACAGGGGGCGGCTATGGCTACACCTTC. As protein: CATSTGGGYGYTF. Looking up the rest from reference TRBV15 and TRBJ1-2 gives the full variable domain: DAMVIQNPRYQVTQFGKPVTLSCSQTLNHNVMYWYQQKSSQAPKLLFHYYDKDFNNEADTPDNFQSRRPNTSFCFLDIRSPGLGDTAMYLCATSTGGGYGYTFGSGTRLTVV.